This passage covers 25 T cell receptor beta chains from one sample sequenced in a study of identifying expanded T cells in peripheral blood. TCRdb's copy holds only in-frame clones and misses some; the assay was immunoSEQ multiplex PCR. Here the sample spans under 150,000 clones, 70% to 90% being singletons. The sequencing sample was made of blood. These TCRs come from a person aged 18 to 75 in good health.

In this sample, this clone turned up once. The chain combines TRBV19 with TRBJ2-1; D ambiguous. Looked up from germline, CDR1 is LNHDA and CDR2 is SQIVND (reference sequence). The CDR3 contains 15 residues. V was shortened by 0 bases and J by 3 bases, with 9 bases between the two germline ends. The CDR3 here is CASSIEILVYNEQFF. The DNA of the CDR3 is TGTGCCAGTAGTATAGAAATCCTTGTCTACAATGAGCAGTTCTTC.

The DNA for the CDR3 is TGTGCCAGCAGTTCCCCGCGGACTAGCGGGGGAGAGACCCAGTACTTC. This sequence encodes CASSSPRTSGGETQYF. V usage is TRBV6-5 and J usage is TRBJ2-5; the match to TRBD2 covers 13 bases. The germline gives CDR1 MNHEY, CDR2 SVGAGI. This CDR3 contains 16 residues. V shed 4 bases, J shed 4 bases, and the junction held 6 bases outside the gene matches.

The chain links TRBV7-3 to TRBJ2-2; 7 bases align to TRBD1. This CDR3 has 15 amino acids. The V gene's germline CDR1 is SGHTA and CDR2 FQGTGA. The junction had 5 bases not matched to a gene; V was cut back by 3 bases and J by 4 bases. This chain's CDR3 is CASSFRQGSTGELFF. As DNA, the CDR3 is TGTGCCAGCAGCTTTCGACAGGGCAGCACCGGGGAGCTGTTTTTT.

This clone has a handful of counts. V is TRBV5-6 and J is TRBJ1-2; D unclear. Germline CDR1 is SGHDT and CDR2 is YYEEEE. V dropped 2 bases and J dropped 4 bases, with 15 bases sitting between them. CDR3 length: 15 residues. The CDR3 is CASSFQHDLTYGYTF. Written as DNA, the CDR3 is TGTGCCAGCAGCTTCCAACACGATCTAACCTATGGCTACACCTTC.

The CDR3 nucleotides read TGCGCCAGCAGCTTCTCCTGGAGCGGGAGGCCCGAGCAGTTCTTC. It specifies CASSFSWSGRPEQFF. The chain combines TRBV5-1 with TRBJ2-1, with 9 bases fitting TRBD2. Germline CDR1 SGHRS, CDR2 YFSETQ. The ends lost 2 bases at V and 10 bases at J; junction bases unmatched: 10. This CDR3 contains 15 residues.

The chain employs TRBV5-1 and TRBJ2-7, with 8 bases aligning to TRBD1. The CDR3 covers 15 residues. V dropped 0 bases and J dropped 3; count of bases not matched to a gene: 5. The V gene's germline CDR1 is SGHRS and CDR2 YFSETQ. The CDR3, as DNA: TGCGCCAGCAGCTTGGGGCGACAGGGGAGCTACGAGCAGTACTTC. It yields the protein CASSLGRQGSYEQYF. The full variable domain, with the rest looked up from reference TRBV5-1 and TRBJ2-7, is KAGVTQTPRYLIKTRGQQVTLSCSPISGHRSVSWYQQTPGQGLQFLFEYFSETQRNKGNFPGRFSGRQFSNSRSEMNVSTLELGDSALYLCASSLGRQGSYEQYFGPGTRLTVT.

V usage is TRBV25-1 and J usage is TRBJ2-3, with D unresolved. V lost 4 bases to trimming and J lost 0 bases, with 5 bases between them. This CDR3 is built from 13 residues. Germline CDR1 and CDR2: MGHDK and SYGVNS. Here the CDR3 DNA reads TGTGCCAGCAGTGTCCACAGCACAGATACGCAGTATTTT. Translating gives CASSVHSTDTQYF.

This clone was detected once. The chain has TRBV5-4 and TRBJ2-2; D perhaps matches TRBD2 (5 bases). V lost 4 bases, J lost 6 bases, and 10 bases lay in between. From germline, CDR1 is SGHNT and CDR2 YYREEE (reference sequence). The CDR3 sequence is 13 residues long. CDR3 loop: CASSPAGAGELFF. The CDR3 coding sequence is TGTGCCAGCAGCCCAGCCGGGGCCGGGGAGCTGTTTTTT. The whole variable domain, filled in from reference TRBV5-4 and TRBJ2-2, reads ETGVTQSPTHLIKTRGQQVTLRCSSQSGHNTVSWYQQALGQGPQFIFQYYREEENGRGNFPPRFSGLQFPNYSSELNVNALELDDSALYLCASSPAGAGELFFGEGSRLTVL.

The chain employs TRBV6-5 and TRBJ2-7, with a tentative D call TRBD1 (6 bases). Germline lookup yields CDR1 MNHEY and CDR2 SVGAGI. The CDR3 covers 13 residues. The V and J ends lost 5 bases and 4 bases respectively, with 12 bases between them. CDR3 DNA sequence: TGTGCCAGCAGTACTCACAGGGATTACGAGCAGTACTTC. The encoded protein is CASSTHRDYEQYF.

V gene TRBV16 combines with J gene TRBJ2-4; 7 bases line up with TRBD1. CDR1 is KGHSY, CDR2 FQNENV, per germline. J gave up 2 bases and V 2 bases, and 6 bases lay outside the gene matches. The CDR3 covers 16 residues. The CDR3 nucleotides read TGTGCCAGCAGCCAAGCGACAGGGCCCTCCAAAAACATTCAGTACTTC. This encodes CASSQATGPSKNIQYF.

The chain combines TRBV7-9 with TRBJ1-6; TRBD1 is a possible D gene (5 bases). There are 13 residues in the CDR3. Germline V gene lookup returns CDR1 SEHNR and CDR2 FQNEAQ (reference sequence). V lost 5 bases to trimming and J lost 10 bases, with 12 bases between them. CDR3 nucleotides: TGTGCCAGCAGCCAAACGGGACGATCACCCCTCCACTTT. Its translation: CASSQTGRSPLHF.

The chain carries TRBV2 and TRBJ2-3; 7 positions match TRBD2. The CDR3 has 14 residues. CDR1 and CDR2 (germline): SNHLY, FYNNEI. The V gene end was trimmed by 11 bases and the J gene end by 0 bases; junction bases not matched to a gene: 8. CDR3 in amino acids: CAGDGGTSTDTQYF. In DNA form, the CDR3 reads TGTGCCGGCGACGGGGGGACTAGCACAGATACGCAGTATTTT.

This chain connects TRBV6-6 to TRBJ1-5; D gene uncertain. The germline gives CDR1 MNHNY, CDR2 SVGAGI (reference sequence). With 4 bases removed from V and 1 base from J, the gap between germline ends came to 8 bases. This CDR3 is built from 14 residues. In DNA form, the CDR3 reads TGTGCCAGCAGTTCTAAACAGAGCAATCAGCCCCAGCATTTT. Its protein is CASSSKQSNQPQHF.

The J gene is TRBJ2-7, the V gene TRBV11-2; weak D call: TRBD1 (5 bases). The CDR3 has 13 amino acids. Germline CDR1 reads SGHAT; CDR2 reads FQNNGV. Between the trimmed V and J ends, which lost 4 bases and 6 bases, there was a span of 13 bases. The CDR3 region has the DNA TGTGCCAGCAGCTCAGGGCCTCTAGGCGAGCAGTACTTC. This translates into CASSSGPLGEQYF.

V and J are TRBV9 and TRBJ1-5, with unresolved D. Germline-derived CDR1 and CDR2 are SGDLS and YYNGEE. V was trimmed by 0 bases and J by 3 bases, leaving 10 bases between them. The CDR3 contains 15 residues. The CDR3 sequence is CASSVDPSYNQPQHF. Here the CDR3 DNA reads TGTGCCAGCAGCGTAGATCCGAGCTACAATCAGCCCCAGCATTTT.

The genes are TRBV11-1 and TRBJ1-6; TRBD1 matches at 8 bases. V dropped 5 bases and J dropped 3; count of bases not matched to a gene: 9. The CDR3 spans 17 residues. CDR1 is SGHAT and CDR2 is FQDESV in the germline V gene (reference sequence). The CDR3 loop reads CASSNGGQGNYNSPLHF. CDR3 nucleotide sequence: TGTGCCAGCAGCAATGGAGGACAGGGCAACTATAATTCACCCCTCCACTTT.

The chain is built from TRBV5-1 and TRBJ2-3, with 8 bases that match TRBD1. The CDR3 spans 16 residues. The trim removed 4 bases at V and 5 bases at J, leaving 12 bases unmatched. Germline CDR1 SGHRS, CDR2 YFSETQ. The CDR3 loop is CASSPAGQGLGDTQYF. For the CDR3, the DNA is TGCGCCAGCAGCCCCGCAGGACAGGGTCTGGGAGATACGCAGTATTTT.

CDR3 bases: TGTGCCAGCATGCGGACAGGGAGGGCCGGGGAGCTGTTTTTT. Translated: CASMRTGRAGELFF. The V call is TRBV6-5, the J call TRBJ2-2; tentatively, D is TRBD1 (8 bases). Germline lookup yields CDR1 MNHEY and CDR2 SVGAGI. The V and J ends lost 7 bases and 6 bases respectively, with 15 bases between them. The CDR3 sequence is 14 residues long.

The chain combines TRBV4-2 with TRBJ2-3; 7 nucleotides agree with TRBD2. J gave up 2 bases and V 5 bases, and 7 bases lay outside the gene matches. CDR1 is LGHNA, CDR2 YNFKEQ, per germline. The CDR3 consists of 15 residues. CDR3 amino acids: CASSGTSADTDTQYF. CDR3 DNA: TGTGCCAGCAGCGGTACTAGCGCAGACACAGATACGCAGTATTTT.

The genes are TRBV7-2 and TRBJ2-3; the match to TRBD2 covers 8 bases. The J segment lost 4 bases and the V segment lost 0 bases, leaving 6 bases of the junction unmatched. CDR1 is SGHTA, CDR2 FQGNSA, per germline. The CDR3 totals 16 residues. The CDR3 sequence is CASSLAAGGRADTQYF. CDR3 sequence (DNA): TGTGCCAGCAGCTTAGCGGCGGGGGGCCGTGCAGATACGCAGTATTTT.

The gene calls are TRBV18 and TRBJ2-2, with D tentatively TRBD1 (6 bases). Trimming pared 1 base from V and 7 bases from J, leaving 13 bases between. CDR1 and CDR2 from the germline V gene are KGHSH and LQKENI. This CDR3 contains 15 residues. The CDR3 here is CASSPLSAGVGELFF. The CDR3 coding sequence is TGTGCCAGCTCACCACTATCGGCAGGGGTCGGGGAGCTGTTTTTT.

The chain recombines TRBV30 with TRBJ1-5; 7 nucleotides align to TRBD1. The germline CDR1 and CDR2 sequences are GTSNPN and SVGIG (reference sequence). The CDR3 runs 17 residues. V lost 1 base and J lost 5; bases outside the gene matches: 14. DNA of the CDR3: TGTGCCTGGAGTGGATCCACCCTCCGGGACAGCCATCAGCCCCAGCATTTT. This encodes CAWSGSTLRDSHQPQHF.

CDR3 residues: CASSLEGQVNEKLFF. The CDR3 bases are TGCGCCAGCAGCTTAGAGGGACAGGTTAATGAAAAACTGTTTTTT. The rearrangement links TRBV5-1 to TRBJ1-4; 8 positions agree with TRBD1. CDR3 size: 15 residues. Germline lookup yields CDR1 SGHRS and CDR2 YFSETQ. V lost 2 bases to trimming and J lost 4 bases; unmatched junction nucleotides: 4. Full variable domain (outside the CDR3, taken from reference TRBV5-1 and TRBJ1-4): KAGVTQTPRYLIKTRGQQVTLSCSPISGHRSVSWYQQTPGQGLQFLFEYFSETQRNKGNFPGRFSGRQFSNSRSEMNVSTLELGDSALYLCASSLEGQVNEKLFFGSGTQLSVL.

A few counts support this clone. CDR3 amino acids: CASRTAYTQNTEAFF. The DNA for the CDR3 is TGCGCCAGCAGAACGGCATACACGCAAAACACTGAAGCTTTCTTT. The rearrangement links TRBV5-1 to TRBJ1-1; D remains ambiguous. V was trimmed by 5 bases and J by 2 bases, leaving 16 bases between them. The CDR3 sequence is 15 residues long. The germline CDR1 and CDR2 sequences are SGHRS and YFSETQ.

V is TRBV6-6 and J is TRBJ1-5; the match to TRBD1 covers 8 bases. This CDR3 is 14 amino acids long. The V gene's germline CDR1 is MNHNY and CDR2 SVGAGI (reference sequence). The J segment lost 4 bases and the V segment lost 6 bases, leaving 5 bases of the junction unmatched. The CDR3 region is CASRADRENQPQHF. CDR3 nucleotides: TGTGCCAGCAGAGCGGACAGGGAGAATCAGCCCCAGCATTTT.